Shown below are 31 T cell receptor beta chains from a single sample sequenced in a study of blood T cell repertoires in COVID-19. This table comes from immunoSEQ multiplex PCR, and its TCRdb copy is limited to in-frame clones, with some not included. The sample includes approximately 290,000 clones, around 90% seen only once; the top ten take more than 0.95%. The sequencing input was PBMCs or T cells enriched from blood (not recorded which). These receptors originate from a woman in her twenties or thirties who had recovered from COVID-19.

CDR3 nucleotide sequence: TGTGCCAGCTCACCTCATCGACAAGGGGTAGCTGGAAACACCATATATTTT. Protein: CASSPHRQGVAGNTIYF. This chain uses TRBV18 with TRBJ1-3, with TRBD1 as a possible D gene (5 bases). Trimming shortened V by 3 bases and J by 2 bases, and 17 bases separated the two germline ends. CDR3 length: 17 residues. CDR1 and CDR2 from the germline V gene are KGHSH and LQKENI.

The J gene is TRBJ1-2, the V gene TRBV10-3, with 7 positions matching TRBD1. The CDR3 covers 14 residues. Germline-derived CDR1 and CDR2 are ENHRY and SYGVKD. J lost 7 bases, V lost 4 bases, and 9 bases had no gene match. DNA of the CDR3: TGTGCCATCAGTGTGGGGACAGAGGTTTCTGGCTACACCTTC. It yields the protein CAISVGTEVSGYTF.

The chain is built from TRBV5-1 and TRBJ2-1; weak D call: TRBD1 (6 bases). With 0 bases removed from V and 4 bases from J, the gap between germline ends came to 11 bases. Looked up from germline, CDR1 is SGHRS and CDR2 is YFSETQ. The CDR3 runs 15 residues. This CDR3 is CASSLGGQFYNEQFF. The CDR3 region has the DNA TGCGCCAGCAGCTTGGGGGGGCAGTTTTACAATGAGCAGTTCTTC.

V usage is TRBV5-1 and J usage is TRBJ2-7, with TRBD1 matching over 8 bases. V lost 6 bases and J lost 1; bases outside the gene matches: 6. Per germline, CDR1 SGHRS and CDR2 YFSETQ. The CDR3 has 14 residues. The CDR3 DNA is TGCGCCAGCACCGACCGGGACAGGTCCTACGAGCAGTACTTC. Its translation: CASTDRDRSYEQYF.

The CDR3 sequence is CASSQVNSGQPQHF. The DNA of the CDR3 is TGTGCCAGCAGCCAAGTAAACAGTGGGCAGCCCCAGCATTTT. V is TRBV3-1 (or the pseudogene TRBV3-2) and J is TRBJ1-5, with D hard to call. V dropped 1 base and J dropped 7 bases, with 11 bases sitting between them. Germline CDR1 reads LGHDT; CDR2 reads YNNKEL (reference sequence). The CDR3 covers 14 residues.

The rearrangement joins TRBV27 to TRBJ2-1, with 11 bases lining up with TRBD1. Germline V gene data show CDR1 as MNHEY and CDR2 as SMNVEV (reference sequence). This CDR3 has 15 amino acids. V was pared by 7 bases and J by 3 bases, with 5 bases of the junction left unmatched. CDR3 residues: CASNVGQGDYNEQFF. The CDR3 nucleotides are TGTGCCAGCAACGTGGGACAGGGGGACTACAATGAGCAGTTCTTC.

The V gene is TRBV5-4, the J gene TRBJ2-1, with 11 bases that match TRBD1. J gave up 8 bases and V 2 bases, and 6 bases lay outside the gene matches. In germline, CDR1 is SGHNT, CDR2 YYREEE (reference sequence). This CDR3 has 15 residues. The chain's CDR3 is CASSLPGQGVYEQFF. The CDR3 DNA sequence: TGTGCCAGCAGCTTACCGGGACAGGGGGTGTATGAGCAGTTCTTC.

The chain uses TRBV7-8 and TRBJ2-2, with 12 positions matching TRBD2. Germline values: CDR1 SGHVS, CDR2 FQNEAQ. Germline trimming cut 7 bases from V and 6 bases from J; bases unmatched to any gene: 12. The CDR3 covers 17 residues. The CDR3 reads CASTPMRLAGVAGELFF. The CDR3 nucleotides read TGTGCCAGCACCCCGATGAGACTAGCGGGAGTAGCCGGGGAGCTGTTTTTT. The full variable domain, in which reference TRBV7-8 and TRBJ2-2 provide the parts outside the CDR3, is GAGVSQSPRYKVAKRGQDVALRCDPISGHVSLFWYQQALGQGPEFLTYFQNEAQLDKSGLPSDRFFAERPEGSVSTLKIQRTQQEDSAVYLCASTPMRLAGVAGELFFGEGSRLTVL.

J is TRBJ2-2 and V is TRBV7-3; D unclear. Trimming shortened V by 8 bases and J by 2 bases, and 12 bases separated the two germline ends. The germline CDR1 and CDR2 sequences are SGHTA and FQGTGA. The CDR3 length is 14 residues. The chain's CDR3 is CASSLGLNTGELFF. The CDR3 DNA sequence: TGTGCCAGCTCTTTGGGCCTTAACACCGGGGAGCTGTTTTTT.

Concerning this clone itself: At the DNA level, this CDR3 is encoded by other sequences in the same sample as well. This chain connects TRBV19 to TRBJ1-5; D may be TRBD1 (6 bases). The CDR3 extends over 14 amino acids. V lost 5 bases to trimming and J lost 2 bases, with 10 bases between them. Germline V gives CDR1 LNHDA, CDR2 SQIVND (reference sequence). This CDR3 is CASSVQGGNQPQHF. CDR3 coding DNA: TGTGCCAGTAGTGTACAGGGTGGCAATCAGCCCCAGCATTTT. Combining the CDR3 with reference TRBV19 and TRBJ1-5 gives the whole variable domain DGGITQSPKYLFRKEGQNVTLSCEQNLNHDAMYWYRQDPGQGLRLIYYSQIVNDFQKGDIAEGYSVSREKKESFPLTVTSAQKNPTAFYLCASSVQGGNQPQHFGDGTRLSIL.

The CDR3 coding sequence is TGTGCCTGTTCAGACTCTGGAAACACCATATATTTT. Protein product: CACSDSGNTIYF. This chain links TRBV30 with TRBJ1-3; no firm D call. This CDR3 has 12 residues. In germline, CDR1 is GTSNPN, CDR2 SVGIG (reference sequence). V was shortened by 6 bases and J by 0 bases, with 6 bases between the two germline ends.

The chain uses TRBV19 and TRBJ2-1, with 7 bases lining up with TRBD1. The CDR3 is 14 amino acids. Germline V gives CDR1 LNHDA, CDR2 SQIVND (reference sequence). J lost 1 base, V lost 5 bases, and 2 bases had no gene match. The CDR3 DNA is TGTGCCAGTAGTCCGGGACAGTCCTACAATGAGCAGTTCTTC. Residues: CASSPGQSYNEQFF.

The CDR3 reads CASSLAGTSGKNYYRNEQFF. In DNA, the CDR3 is TGTGCCAGCAGTTTAGCCGGGACTAGCGGGAAAAACTACTACAGAAATGAGCAGTTCTTC. The gene calls are TRBV27 and TRBJ2-1; 13 bases align to TRBD2. The CDR3 is 20 residues long. Germline loops: CDR1 MNHEY, CDR2 SMNVEV (reference sequence). Losses at the gene ends were 2 bases for V and 7 bases for J; bases not matched to a gene: 17.

The genes are TRBV19 and TRBJ2-1, with D perhaps matching TRBD2 (6 bases). The CDR3 runs 18 residues. The germline V gene encodes CDR1 LNHDA and CDR2 SQIVND (reference sequence). Trimming stripped 5 bases from V and 0 bases from J, with 20 bases between. DNA for the CDR3: TGTGCCAGTAGTCCGGGACTCTCCTCCCAAAGCTCCTACAATGAGCAGTTCTTC. This sequence encodes CASSPGLSSQSSYNEQFF.

This clone has only one observation. This chain joins TRBV18 and TRBJ1-1; 11 nucleotides agree with TRBD1. The germline gives CDR1 KGHSH, CDR2 LQKENI. The CDR3 runs to 12 residues. V was pared by 4 bases and J by 8 bases, with 0 bases of the junction left unmatched. This CDR3 reads CASSRTGGEAFF. Here the CDR3 DNA reads TGTGCCAGCTCACGGACAGGGGGCGAAGCTTTCTTT.

This sequence joins TRBV20-1 and TRBJ1-2, with a weak D call TRBD1 (5 bases). This CDR3 spans 10 amino acids. Trimming stripped 5 bases from V and 6 bases from J, with 7 bases between. Germline V gene sequence: CDR1 DFQATT, CDR2 SNEGSKA (reference sequence). This CDR3 is CSAGHDGYTF. CDR3 nucleotide sequence: TGCAGTGCTGGACATGATGGCTACACCTTC.

The chain recombines TRBV27 with TRBJ2-1; perhaps TRBD2 as D (5 bases). The V gene's germline CDR1 is MNHEY and CDR2 SMNVEV (reference sequence). The V end was cut by 6 bases, the J end by 0 bases, with 9 bases between. The CDR3 spans 14 residues. CDR3 region: CASRKRNSYNEQFF. As DNA, the CDR3 is TGTGCCAGCAGGAAGCGGAACTCCTACAATGAGCAGTTCTTC.

The chain is built from TRBV19 and TRBJ1-3; TRBD1 agrees at 10 bases. The CDR3 contains 16 residues. V shed 3 bases and J 4 bases; nucleotides not matched to a gene: 6. CDR1 and CDR2 from the germline V gene are LNHDA and SQIVND (reference sequence). The CDR3 nucleotides are TGTGCCAGTAGTATCACGGGACAGGGGAGCGGAAACACCATATATTTT. The encoded protein is CASSITGQGSGNTIYF.

This clone has just one count. V is TRBV11-2 and J is TRBJ2-7; 10 nucleotides agree with TRBD2. The CDR3 has 16 residues. Germline CDR1 reads SGHAT; CDR2 reads FQNNGV. V gave up 2 bases and J gave up 0 bases; unmatched junction bases: 4. CDR3 amino acids: CASSLPGLAYSYEQYF. The CDR3 DNA reads as TGTGCCAGCAGCTTACCGGGACTAGCGTACTCCTACGAGCAGTACTTC.

This clone was observed once. This chain connects TRBV30 to TRBJ1-6; TRBD1 matches 7 bases. With 4 bases clipped from V and 8 bases from J, the junction kept 11 bases outside the gene matches. The germline V gene has CDR1 GTSNPN and CDR2 SVGIG (reference sequence). The CDR3 spans 15 residues. The CDR3 sequence is CAWNMMTGFYSPLHF. CDR3 coding DNA: TGTGCCTGGAATATGATGACAGGGTTTTATTCACCCCTCCACTTT.

The chain carries TRBV7-2 and TRBJ1-2, with TRBD1 identical over 8 bases. Per germline, CDR1 SGHTA and CDR2 FQGNSA. The CDR3 is 15 residues long. Trimming removed 5 bases from V and 8 bases from J; junction bases left unmatched: 13. Here the CDR3 DNA reads TGTGCCAGCAGCGATCGGACAGGGCAATTGGGAGGCTACACCTTC. Translation gives CASSDRTGQLGGYTF.

The chain joins TRBV13 to TRBJ2-7; weak D call: TRBD1 (5 bases). The V gene's germline CDR1 is PRHDT and CDR2 FYEKMQ (reference sequence). The length of the CDR3 is 12 residues. Deletions cut 6 bases from V and 6 bases from J, with 12 bases between. The CDR3 bases are TGTGCCAGCAGTAATGTAGGGGCCGAGCAGTACTTC. Translating gives CASSNVGAEQYF.

This clone is a singleton in its sample. The chain is built from TRBV5-1 and TRBJ2-1; 9 bases match TRBD2. This CDR3 has 15 amino acids. CDR1 and CDR2 (germline): SGHRS, YFSETQ. The V segment lost 7 bases and the J segment 7 bases; nucleotides outside the gene matches: 12. CDR3 bases: TGCGCCAGCCGAGACGGGACTAGCCCTTGGAATGAGCAGTTCTTC. It yields the protein CASRDGTSPWNEQFF.

This chain links TRBV19 with TRBJ2-7; 11 bases align to TRBD2. The trim removed 8 bases at V and 4 bases at J, leaving 7 bases unmatched. The CDR3 runs 14 residues. Germline V gene lookup returns CDR1 LNHDA and CDR2 SQIVND (reference sequence). The CDR3 sequence: CASGSSGRSYEQYF. The CDR3 DNA sequence: TGTGCCAGTGGATCTAGCGGGAGGTCATACGAGCAGTACTTC.

The chain couples TRBV19 to TRBJ1-2; 12 bases map to TRBD1. V trimming: 5 bases; J trimming: 8 bases; junction bases outside the gene matches: 3. Per germline, CDR1 LNHDA and CDR2 SQIVND (reference sequence). The CDR3 is 13 residues long. CDR3 bases: TGTGCCAGTAGTTTCGGGACAGGGGGCGGCTACACCTTC. Protein sequence: CASSFGTGGGYTF.

Here the CDR3 reads CASSQERGRGLTEAFF. CDR3 coding DNA: TGTGCCAGCAGCCAAGAAAGAGGGCGGGGGCTCACTGAAGCTTTCTTT. This sequence joins TRBV4-2 and TRBJ1-1, with a possible D match to TRBD1 (6 bases). The CDR3 extends over 16 amino acids. Deletions cut 0 bases from V and 4 bases from J, with 15 bases between. Germline CDR1 reads LGHNA; CDR2 reads YNFKEQ.

The chain employs TRBV28 and TRBJ2-2; 8 bases agree with TRBD1. CDR3 length: 13 amino acids. Germline V gene sequence: CDR1 MDHEN, CDR2 SYDVKM. CDR3 in DNA: TGTACTACAGGGGGTAGTAACACCGGGGAGCTGTTTTTT. Protein product: CTTGGSNTGELFF.

The J gene is TRBJ2-1, the V gene TRBV7-3; 9 positions match TRBD2. Germline CDR1 reads SGHTA; CDR2 reads FQGTGA. Trimming took 2 bases from V and 9 from J; bases not matched to a gene: 8. CDR3 length: 15 residues. The CDR3 DNA is TGTGCCAGCAGCTTAGCGGGAGGGCAATCTGCTGAGCAGTTCTTC. This encodes CASSLAGGQSAEQFF.

The V call is TRBV30, the J call TRBJ2-7, with 8 bases identical to TRBD1. Per germline, CDR1 GTSNPN and CDR2 SVGIG (reference sequence). CDR3 length: 13 amino acids. V lost 4 bases and J lost 7; bases outside the gene matches: 9. In nucleotides, the CDR3 is TGTGCCTGGACCTCGGACAGGGCGGGAGAGCAGTACTTC. Its translation is CAWTSDRAGEQYF.

The gene calls are TRBV7-3 and TRBJ2-2; 13 bases are shared with TRBD2. The CDR3 runs to 16 residues. Losses at the gene ends were 6 bases for V and 0 bases for J; bases not matched to a gene: 1. The germline V gene encodes CDR1 SGHTA and CDR2 FQGTGA. CDR3: CASRLAGGPNTGELFF. In DNA form, the CDR3 reads TGTGCCAGCAGACTAGCGGGAGGGCCGAACACCGGGGAGCTGTTTTTT.

The J gene is TRBJ2-1, the V gene TRBV27; 7 positions match TRBD2. The CDR3 totals 14 residues. CDR1 and CDR2 (germline): MNHEY, SMNVEV (reference sequence). Germline trimming cut 3 bases from V and 5 bases from J; bases unmatched to any gene: 4. CDR3 DNA: TGTGCCAGCAGTTTTCGCGGGGGTAACAATGAGCAGTTCTTC. Its translation: CASSFRGGNNEQFF.